The 17 T cell receptor beta chains below come from one sample, sequenced in a study of T cells in Graves' hyperthyroidism and ophthalmopathy. Authors of the study amplified TCR beta CDR3 regions from RNA transcripts. When the TCR CDR3 underwent first-round RT-PCR, the HTBI primer set was used. TCRdb passed the multiplex PCR reads through MiXCR, listing each CDR3 protein once. The sample includes about 640,000 distinct CDR3 sequences, about 14% of them seen just once. The specimen sequenced was blood. The receptors stem from a woman aged 50 to 60 with Graves' ophthalmopathy.

This clonotype was found many times. This chain connects TRBV6-1 to TRBJ2-1; the match to TRBD2 covers 9 bases. The V gene's germline CDR1 is MNHNS and CDR2 SASEGT. The V segment lost 2 bases and the J segment 6 bases; nucleotides outside the gene matches: 5. The CDR3 spans 15 residues. As DNA, the CDR3 is TGTGCCAGCAGTGAAATAGCGGGGGCGGCCAATGAGCAGTTCTTC. Residues: CASSEIAGAANEQFF.

This clonotype was recorded many times. The chain joins TRBV4-1 to TRBJ2-2, with no clear D. Germline CDR1 and CDR2: MGHRA and YSYEKL. CDR3 length: 15 residues. Trimming took 6 bases from V and 4 from J, leaving 15 bases between them. The CDR3, as DNA: TGCGCCAGCAGTCCAAGATCTACTGCCACCGGGGAGCTGTTTTTT. This sequence encodes CASSPRSTATGELFF.

There are many counts of this clonotype. V gene TRBV7-8 combines with J gene TRBJ1-1; D call uncertain. The CDR3 extends over 13 amino acids. Germline V gene sequence: CDR1 SGHVS, CDR2 FQNEAQ. V lost 2 bases and J lost 5, with 9 bases in between. CDR3 residues: CASSLKGGTEAFF. DNA for the CDR3: TGTGCCAGCAGCTTAAAGGGCGGGACTGAAGCTTTCTTT.

This clonotype was picked up many times. The gene calls are TRBV5-1 and TRBJ2-2, with D perhaps matching TRBD2 (6 bases). Trimming removed 3 bases from V and 4 bases from J, with 13 bases in between. This CDR3 has 15 residues. Germline V gives CDR1 SGHRS, CDR2 YFSETQ. The CDR3 sequence is CASSSTGTSTGELFF. Here the CDR3 DNA reads TGCGCCAGCAGCTCCACCGGGACTTCCACCGGGGAGCTGTTTTTT.

This clonotype occurred many times. This sequence joins TRBV28 and TRBJ1-2; 8 nucleotides align to TRBD1. Trimming cost V 3 bases and J 6 bases; bases outside gene matches: 6. Germline V gene sequence: CDR1 MDHEN, CDR2 SYDVKM. The CDR3 is made up of 14 amino acids. The CDR3 DNA sequence: TGTGCCAGCAGTTTTAGGGACAGGATCGATGGCTACACCTTC. Translating gives CASSFRDRIDGYTF.

This clonotype was seen a few times. The chain is built from TRBV29-1 and TRBJ1-1; TRBD1 might be the D (6 bases). V lost 4 bases to trimming and J lost 1 base, with 13 bases between them. Germline CDR1 reads SQVTM; CDR2 reads ANQGSEA. The CDR3 spans 14 residues. Here the CDR3 reads CSVVRVQGNTEAFF. The CDR3 DNA reads as TGCAGCGTTGTAAGGGTACAGGGGAACACTGAAGCTTTCTTT.

The sample holds many counts of this clonotype. This chain links TRBV20-1 with TRBJ2-3; 15 nucleotides agree with TRBD2. Trimming at V came to 0 bases and at J to 5 bases, leaving 3 bases not matched to a gene. The CDR3 loop spans 16 amino acids. Germline lookup yields CDR1 DFQATT and CDR2 SNEGSKA (reference sequence). The CDR3 spells CSARDPGLAGGDTQYF. In DNA form, the CDR3 reads TGCAGTGCTAGAGATCCGGGACTAGCGGGAGGAGATACGCAGTATTTT.

This clonotype has at least ten counts. The J gene is TRBJ2-3, the V gene TRBV18; a weak D match, TRBD2 (5 bases). The CDR3 is made up of 17 amino acids. The germline V gene has CDR1 KGHSH and CDR2 LQKENI. V lost 0 bases to trimming and J lost 2 bases, with 15 bases between them. The DNA for the CDR3 is TGTGCCAGCTCACCACCGGGAGCAGCGGTAGTCACAGATACGCAGTATTTT. Translation: CASSPPGAAVVTDTQYF.

This clonotype was detected many times. The V call is TRBV18, the J call TRBJ2-1; D may be TRBD2 (6 bases). CDR1 and CDR2 from the germline V gene are KGHSH and LQKENI. With 6 bases removed from V and 0 bases from J, the gap between germline ends came to 15 bases. This CDR3 has 16 amino acids. The CDR3 DNA reads as TGTGCCAGCTCCCCCCGGGAGACTCCCTCCTACAATGAGCAGTTCTTC. Its translation is CASSPRETPSYNEQFF.

This clonotype was seen many times. The rearrangement uses TRBV27 and TRBJ1-1; D uncertain. Looked up from germline, CDR1 is MNHEY and CDR2 is SMNVEV (reference sequence). The CDR3 totals 13 residues. V was clipped by 5 bases and J by 0 bases, with 7 bases between them. CDR3 sequence: CASSAAMNTEAFF. CDR3 coding DNA: TGTGCCAGCAGTGCCGCCATGAACACTGAAGCTTTCTTT.

The chain links TRBV9 to TRBJ2-2, with 8 bases aligning to TRBD2. The CDR3 loop spans 15 amino acids. V lost 3 bases, J lost 0 bases, and 1 base stayed unmatched. CDR1 is SGDLS and CDR2 is YYNGEE in the germline V gene. CDR3 sequence (DNA): TGTGCCAGCAGCGGTAGCGGGGCGAACACCGGGGAGCTGTTTTTT. Protein: CASSGSGANTGELFF. Supplemented by reference TRBV9 and TRBJ2-2, the full variable domain reads DSGVTQTPKHLITATGQRVTLRCSPRSGDLSVYWYQQSLDQGLQFLIQYYNGEERAKGNILERFSAQQFPDLHSELNLSSLELGDSALYFCASSGSGANTGELFFGEGSRLTVL.

The chain joins TRBV9 to TRBJ1-2; D is ambiguous. The V gene's germline CDR1 is SGDLS and CDR2 YYNGEE. V was clipped by 1 base and J by 0 bases, with 13 bases between them. The CDR3 extends over 16 amino acids. The CDR3 loop is CASSVSSEAANYGYTF. CDR3 DNA sequence: TGTGCCAGCAGCGTAAGTTCAGAGGCCGCTAACTATGGCTACACCTTC.

The gene calls are TRBV20-1 and TRBJ2-7, with 12 nucleotides matching TRBD2. Germline V lookup: CDR1 DFQATT, CDR2 SNEGSKA (reference sequence). The CDR3 extends over 17 amino acids. The V gene end was trimmed by 3 bases and the J gene end by 3 bases; junction bases not matched to a gene: 12. CDR3 sequence (DNA): TGCAGTGCTAGGAGAGGGGGCACTAGCGGGAGGATCTACGAGCAGTACTTC. It encodes CSARRGGTSGRIYEQYF.

This clonotype was detected many times. The chain is built from TRBV5-6 and TRBJ2-3, with 13 bases matching TRBD2. This CDR3 has 15 amino acids. The ends lost 4 bases at V and 4 bases at J; junction bases unmatched: 3. The V gene's germline CDR1 is SGHDT and CDR2 YYEEEE. CDR3 coding DNA: TGTGCCAGCAGCCGAGGACTAGCGGGGGCAGATACGCAGTATTTT. Protein sequence: CASSRGLAGADTQYF.

This clonotype has at least ten counts. The V call is TRBV20-1, the J call TRBJ2-1, with 7 bases aligning to TRBD1. With V trimmed by 6 bases and J by 8 bases, 4 bases remained unmatched. Germline CDR1 and CDR2: DFQATT and SNEGSKA (reference sequence). This CDR3 comprises 11 residues. CDR3 protein: CSANRGDEQFF. The CDR3 DNA follows: TGCAGTGCCAACAGGGGAGATGAGCAGTTCTTC.

V usage is TRBV12-3 or TRBV12-4 and J usage is TRBJ2-1; the D gene is possibly TRBD1 (8 bases). CDR3 length equals 21 residues. Deletions cut 6 bases from V and 4 bases from J, with 34 bases between. Here the CDR3 DNA reads TGTGCCAGCAGCAGTCCCGGACAGGGTATGCGGCTAGCGGTGGGGTACAATGAGCAGTTCTTC. It yields the protein CASSSPGQGMRLAVGYNEQFF.

The sample holds many counts of this clonotype. The chain carries TRBV18 and TRBJ2-5; TRBD2 matches at 9 bases. J gave up 3 bases and V 1 base, and 3 bases lay outside the gene matches. The CDR3 spans 15 residues. Germline CDR1 and CDR2: KGHSH and LQKENI. The CDR3 bases are TGTGCCAGCTCACCACTGGGACTAGCAGAAGAGACCCAGTACTTC. It specifies CASSPLGLAEETQYF.